This entry lists 30 T cell receptor beta chains sequenced from one sample in a study of human CD8 memory T cell subsets. Libraries for TCR beta were constructed using UMI-labeled 5' RACE. TCRdb reprocessed the 5' RACE reads, keeping one entry per CDR3 protein, no DNA. The listing records a few thousand distinct CDR3 sequences. Sequenced sample: CD8+ effector memory T cells (TEM) sorted from PBMCs. This sample's subset: effector memory CD8 T cells, CCR7- CD45RO+ CD95+. The receptors were sampled from a human donor in good health.

The V call is TRBV29-1, the J call TRBJ2-1; no DNA is available, so the TRBD2 call from TCRdb remains unchecked. CDR1 is SQVTM, CDR2 ANQGSEA, per germline. This CDR3 spans 16 amino acids. CDR3 sequence: CSVEKSGPAGPNEQFF.

This chain links TRBV6-4 with TRBJ2-3; with no DNA, the TCRdb D assignment of TRBD2 cannot be verified. Germline assignment: CDR1 MRHNA and CDR2 SNTAGT. The CDR3 is 16 amino acids. The CDR3 loop reads CASSEKGLAGADTQYF.

The chain joins TRBV7-9 to TRBJ2-1; TCRdb's D gene call, TRBD2, goes unchecked for lack of DNA. The CDR3 spans 14 residues. Germline V gene data show CDR1 as SEHNR and CDR2 as FQNEAQ (reference sequence). The CDR3: CATQSGLSYNEQFF.

V is TRBV9 and J is TRBJ1-1; TCRdb designates TRBD1, a call that cannot be tested without DNA. CDR3 length: 15 amino acids. The germline CDR1 and CDR2 sequences are SGDLS and YYNGEE. The CDR3 protein is CASSAWDRGGTEAFF. The whole variable domain, remainder taken from reference TRBV9 and TRBJ1-1, is DSGVTQTPKHLITATGQRVTLRCSPRSGDLSVYWYQQSLDQGLQFLIQYYNGEERAKGNILERFSAQQFPDLHSELNLSSLELGDSALYFCASSAWDRGGTEAFFGQGTRLTVV.

This clonotype is deemed medium-sized by its frequency. The genes are TRBV6-5 and TRBJ2-7; there is no DNA to check the TCRdb D call of TRBD1. Per the germline V gene, CDR1 is MNHEY and CDR2 is SVGAGI. The CDR3 is 15 amino acids. The CDR3 spells CASSGMWGSGYEQYF.

This rearrangement joins TRBV12-5 to TRBJ2-3; TCRdb reports TRBD1, a call that lacks DNA to check it against. The germline V gene encodes CDR1 LGHNT and CDR2 FRNRAP. The CDR3 covers 17 residues. CDR3: CASGLVWSGPPGDTQYF.

The chain carries TRBV28 and TRBJ1-5; checking the TCRdb D call of TRBD1 is not possible without DNA. The CDR3 extends over 15 amino acids. In germline, CDR1 is MDHEN, CDR2 SYDVKM. Here the CDR3 reads CASSFLQGASQPQHF.

The V gene is TRBV4-1, the J gene TRBJ2-1; no DNA is available, so the TRBD2 call from TCRdb remains unchecked. The germline gives CDR1 MGHRA, CDR2 YSYEKL. This CDR3 comprises 19 residues. The CDR3 is CASSLQTGLAGSSYNEQFF.

The chain uses TRBV12-3 or TRBV12-4 and TRBJ1-2. This CDR3 has 12 amino acids. This chain's CDR3 is CASSFGLYGYTF.

This clonotype counts as medium-sized by frequency. The V and J genes are TRBV4-3 and TRBJ2-1; the D call of TRBD1 rests on TCRdb alone, since no DNA is present to check it. Germline loops: CDR1 LGHNA, CDR2 YSLEER. This CDR3 is 16 amino acids long. CDR3 protein: CASSQDTGGTYNEQFF.

The V call is TRBV6-2 or TRBV6-3, the J call TRBJ2-7; TCRdb lists TRBD2, though no DNA is available to test this call. CDR3 length: 16 residues. Germline CDR1 and CDR2: MNHEY and SVGEGT. The CDR3 region is CASSYLTSGSSYEQYF.

CDR3 sequence reads: CASSQELSGKNEQFF. The chain combines TRBV4-2 with TRBJ2-1; TCRdb reports TRBD1, a call that lacks DNA to check it against. Germline values: CDR1 LGHNA, CDR2 YNFKEQ. This CDR3 is built from 15 residues.

Judged by frequency, this clonotype is medium-sized (0.01 to 0.1%). This chain links TRBV19 with TRBJ1-1; the D call from TCRdb, TRBD1, cannot be confirmed without DNA. There are 17 residues in the CDR3. CDR1 LNHDA and CDR2 SQIVND come from the germline V gene (reference sequence). CDR3 region: CASSNRDRGPAHAEAFF.

This chain connects TRBV4-2 to TRBJ2-2. The germline V gene has CDR1 LGHNA and CDR2 YNFKEQ. The CDR3 runs 14 residues. This CDR3 is CASSQVEDTGELFF.

This chain's CDR3 is CSAPGGQMQTQYF. V gene TRBV20-1 combines with J gene TRBJ2-5; TCRdb's assignment of TRBD2 cannot be checked, as there is no DNA. Germline loops: CDR1 DFQATT, CDR2 SNEGSKA (reference sequence). CDR3 length: 13 amino acids.

The chain uses TRBV5-1 and TRBJ1-2. CDR1 SGHRS and CDR2 YFSETQ come from the germline V gene. This CDR3 is 13 amino acids long. CDR3 sequence reads: CASSLEGFYGYTF.

This clonotype is identified as medium-sized from frequency. The rearrangement joins TRBV20-1 to TRBJ1-1; the D gene TCRdb calls, TRBD1, cannot be checked with no DNA. CDR3 length: 13 residues. Per the germline V gene, CDR1 is DFQATT and CDR2 is SNEGSKA (reference sequence). CDR3 sequence: CSPQGASNTEAFF.

This clonotype is called medium-sized based on its frequency. The J gene is TRBJ2-3, the V gene TRBV6-6. This CDR3 spans 14 amino acids. The germline CDR1 and CDR2 sequences are MNHNY and SVGAGI (reference sequence). This CDR3 is CASSYSETSDTQYF.

This chain's CDR3 is CASSLLQDQNTGELFF. The chain recombines TRBV5-1 with TRBJ2-2; TCRdb's D call of TRBD1 is untestable without DNA. The CDR3 spans 16 residues. CDR1 is SGHRS, CDR2 YFSETQ, per germline.

Considering frequency, this clonotype is medium-sized. The V gene is TRBV6-6, the J gene TRBJ2-2; TCRdb gives TRBD2 as the D gene, but with no DNA this cannot be confirmed. The germline gives CDR1 MNHNY, CDR2 SVGAGI (reference sequence). This CDR3 is built from 14 residues. CDR3 region: CASSLAGEAGELFF.

This chain uses TRBV5-3 with TRBJ2-4; TCRdb outputs TRBD2, but without DNA this stays unchecked. TRBV5-3 is sorted into the ORF group, with uncertain function. The CDR3 contains 21 residues. CDR3 region: CARSLTIQGQREMSAKNIQYF.

V is TRBV20-1 and J is TRBJ2-7; no DNA is available, so the TRBD2 call from TCRdb remains unchecked. This CDR3 spans 12 amino acids. The germline V gene encodes CDR1 DFQATT and CDR2 SNEGSKA (reference sequence). CDR3 sequence reads: CSALAGDVEQYF.

The genes are TRBV4-3 and TRBJ2-6; TCRdb proposes TRBD1, but this gene call is untestable without DNA. Per germline, CDR1 LGHNA and CDR2 YSLEER. The CDR3 spans 16 residues. CDR3 residues: CASSQETGSGANVLTF.

The chain combines TRBV7-9 with TRBJ1-2; TCRdb outputs TRBD1, but without DNA this stays unchecked. The CDR3 loop spans 16 amino acids. Germline V gene sequence: CDR1 SEHNR, CDR2 FQNEAQ (reference sequence). The CDR3 reads CASSPLGSVEAYGYTF. The full variable domain, with the rest looked up from reference TRBV7-9 and TRBJ1-2, is DTGVSQNPRHKITKRGQNVTFRCDPISEHNRLYWYRQTLGQGPEFLTYFQNEAQLEKSRLLSDRFSAERPKGSFSTLEIQRTEQGDSAMYLCASSPLGSVEAYGYTFGSGTRLTVV.

The chain employs TRBV6-2 or TRBV6-3 and TRBJ2-5. Germline V gives CDR1 MNHEY, CDR2 SVGEGT. The CDR3 contains 14 residues. CDR3: CASSFWVGQETQYF.

The V and J genes are TRBV4-1 and TRBJ1-1; TCRdb's D gene call, TRBD1, goes unchecked for lack of DNA. The CDR3 is 15 residues long. The V gene's germline CDR1 is MGHRA and CDR2 YSYEKL. This CDR3 is CASSQDTWGGTEAFF.

This clonotype is classed as medium-sized by frequency. CDR3 protein: CASSFKRGGGETQYF. The chain has TRBV12-3 or TRBV12-4 and TRBJ2-5; TCRdb names TRBD2, which stays unverified in the absence of DNA. This CDR3 comprises 15 residues.

V and J are TRBV28 and TRBJ1-4; TCRdb's D call, TRBD1, is unchecked because there is no DNA. The germline V gene has CDR1 MDHEN and CDR2 SYDVKM. The CDR3 length is 15 residues. The CDR3 protein is CASTTQEGVDEKLFF.

This sequence joins TRBV27 and TRBJ2-5; no DNA is available, so the TRBD2 call from TCRdb remains unchecked. Germline lookup yields CDR1 MNHEY and CDR2 SMNVEV (reference sequence). The CDR3 runs to 13 residues. CDR3: CASSEEGSETQYF.

The chain employs TRBV6-2 or TRBV6-3 and TRBJ2-3; TCRdb returns TRBD2, unconfirmable since there is no DNA. The CDR3 has 14 amino acids. Germline V gives CDR1 MNHEY, CDR2 SVGEGT. CDR3 loop: CASSYGRATDTQYF.